The TCR beta chain under discussion was sequenced for a study of T-cell memory formation after mild COVID-19. Constant-segment-primed 5'RACE gave TCR alpha and TCR beta cDNA libraries with sample barcodes and UMIs. TCRdb recomputed calls from the 5' RACE reads with MiXCR, one row per CDR3 protein. The table shows about 110,000 distinct CDR3 sequences, with approximately 22% occurring only once. To note about this clonotype: Its matching antigen is unknown.

Study-wide results and caveats: Day 15 to 85 contracting clones showed balanced CD4/CD8; day 15 to 37 expanders favored CD4+. Researchers report contracting CD4+ clones mostly in CM and EM, with CD8+ clones in EMRA. Day 37-peaking second-wave clones had unconfirmed SARS-CoV-2 specificity.

Between the trimmed V and J ends, which lost 3 bases and 0 bases, there was a span of 6 bases. This CDR3 region has 14 residues. Germline V CDR1 and CDR2: SGHAT, FQDESV (reference sequence). The sequence came from a man between 18 and 35 years old who had mild COVID-19 (a few samples of this study predate the infection). Cell type and time point are not known. J is TRBJ2-4 and V is TRBV11-1; D uncertain. Input material: PBMCs or a T cell subset sorted from them (not recorded which). CDR3 coding DNA: TGTGCCAGCAGCTTTTCTCTAGCCAAAAACATTCAGTACTTC. This sequence encodes CASSFSLAKNIQYF.